Listed below are T cell receptor beta chains from one sample, sequenced in a study of Ad26.COV2.S vaccination and SARS-CoV-2 variants. Using immunoSEQ multiplex PCR, the repertoire was profiled, and TCRdb retains in-frame clones only, with some absent. The sample contains 320,000 or so clones, under 90% of which appear only once. The sample in question was peripheral blood, obtained in a trial of Ad26.COV2.S vaccine versus placebo. The receptors come from a person between 18 and 65 years old who received the Ad26.COV2.S COVID-19 vaccine or a placebo. Each CDR3 is given with its conserved first and last residue. Each record gives: J gene, D gene, clone size, V gene, CDR3 DNA, CDR3 protein. A D gene is named only where the DNA matches it firmly. Only part of the rows carry a size: once, few, many, or a class if the clone is expanded.

j_gene: TRBJ2-1
d_gene: -
abundance: -
v_gene: TRBV13
CDR3nt: TGTGCCAGCAGCCGAGAGTCAAACAATGAGCAGTTCTTC
CDR3aa: CASSRESNNEQFF

j_gene: TRBJ1-4
d_gene: -
abundance: -
v_gene: TRBV4-3
CDR3nt: TGCGCCAGCAGCCAAGATCGGGGCCTTGCAACTAATGAAAAACTGTTTTTT
CDR3aa: CASSQDRGLATNEKLFF

j_gene: TRBJ1-2
d_gene: -
abundance: -
v_gene: TRBV6-2/TRBV6-3
CDR3nt: TGTGCCAGCAGTTACGACGCGAACTATGGCTACACCTTC
CDR3aa: CASSYDANYGYTF

j_gene: TRBJ1-5
d_gene: -
abundance: -
v_gene: TRBV7-9
CDR3nt: TGTGCCAGCAGCCCGGGGGTGGTAAGGGGCAATCAGCCCCAGCATTTT
CDR3aa: CASSPGVVRGNQPQHF

j_gene: TRBJ1-1
d_gene: -
abundance: -
v_gene: TRBV4-1
CDR3nt: TGCGCCAGCAGCCAAGATCCATACCCCTCGGAGACTGAAGCTTTCTTT
CDR3aa: CASSQDPYPSETEAFF

j_gene: TRBJ1-5
d_gene: -
abundance: -
v_gene: TRBV30
CDR3nt: TGTGCCTGGAGTGTGGGGGGTAGCAATCAGCCCCAGCATTTT
CDR3aa: CAWSVGGSNQPQHF

j_gene: TRBJ1-5
d_gene: -
abundance: -
v_gene: TRBV19
CDR3nt: TGTGCCAGCCACAGGGAAGGTGGCAATCAGCCCCAGCATTTT
CDR3aa: CASHREGGNQPQHF

j_gene: TRBJ1-1
d_gene: TRBD1
abundance: -
v_gene: TRBV4-3
CDR3nt: TGCGCCAGCAGCCGAGGACAGGCGAACACTGAAGCTTTCTTT
CDR3aa: CASSRGQANTEAFF

j_gene: TRBJ1-3
d_gene: TRBD1
abundance: -
v_gene: TRBV7-8
CDR3nt: TGTGCCAGCAGCGCTCTCCGGGACAGGGATTCGAGAGGAAACACCATATATTTT
CDR3aa: CASSALRDRDSRGNTIYF

j_gene: TRBJ1-5
d_gene: TRBD1
abundance: -
v_gene: TRBV27
CDR3nt: TGTGCCAGCGGAGGACAGGGGCCTTCGCATTTT
CDR3aa: CASGGQGPSHF

j_gene: TRBJ2-6
d_gene: -
abundance: -
v_gene: TRBV4-3
CDR3nt: TGCGCCAGCAGCCAAGCATGGGGGGTTGACTCTGGGGCCAACGTCCTGACTTTC
CDR3aa: CASSQAWGVDSGANVLTF

j_gene: TRBJ2-5
d_gene: -
abundance: -
v_gene: TRBV19
CDR3nt: TGTGCCAGTAGTATTACCCTGATGAGCGCCCAGTACTTC
CDR3aa: CASSITLMSAQYF

j_gene: TRBJ1-2
d_gene: TRBD1
abundance: -
v_gene: TRBV6-5
CDR3nt: TGTGCCAGCAGATCCGAAGGACAGGGTATTGGCTACACCTTC
CDR3aa: CASRSEGQGIGYTF

j_gene: TRBJ1-3
d_gene: -
abundance: -
v_gene: TRBV25-1
CDR3nt: TGTGCCAGCAGTGAAATCGCCTCCTGGGGGGCTCTTGGAAACACCATATATTTT
CDR3aa: CASSEIASWGALGNTIYF

j_gene: TRBJ2-4
d_gene: -
abundance: -
v_gene: TRBV7-9
CDR3nt: TGTGCCAGCAGCTATGGCAGCGCTGCCAAAAACATTCAGTACTTC
CDR3aa: CASSYGSAAKNIQYF

j_gene: TRBJ2-7
d_gene: TRBD1
abundance: -
v_gene: TRBV5-1
CDR3nt: TGCGCCAGCAGCCTCGGAAGGACAGGGTCAGACAACGAGCAGTACTTC
CDR3aa: CASSLGRTGSDNEQYF

j_gene: TRBJ1-1
d_gene: TRBD1
abundance: once
v_gene: TRBV27
CDR3nt: TGTGCCAGCATGCAGGGGGTAACGAACACTGAAGCTTTCTTT
CDR3aa: CASMQGVTNTEAFF

j_gene: TRBJ1-1
d_gene: TRBD1
abundance: once
v_gene: TRBV5-1
CDR3nt: TGCGCCAGCAGCGTTTTACAGGGGGACACTGAAGCTTTCTTT
CDR3aa: CASSVLQGDTEAFF

j_gene: TRBJ2-2
d_gene: TRBD2
abundance: -
v_gene: TRBV4-3
CDR3nt: TGCGCCAGCAGCCAAGATTGGCGGGGGTCTACCGGGGAGCTGTTTTTT
CDR3aa: CASSQDWRGSTGELFF

j_gene: TRBJ2-1
d_gene: -
abundance: -
v_gene: TRBV11-2
CDR3nt: TGTGCCAGCAGCCTAGGAGAAGGGTACGAGCAGTTCTTC
CDR3aa: CASSLGEGYEQFF

j_gene: TRBJ2-3
d_gene: TRBD2
abundance: -
v_gene: TRBV13
CDR3nt: TGTGCCAGCAGCCCAAGAACTAGCGGGCCAGATACGCAGTATTTT
CDR3aa: CASSPRTSGPDTQYF

j_gene: TRBJ1-2
d_gene: -
abundance: few
v_gene: TRBV7-9
CDR3nt: TGTGCCAGCAGCTTAGAAGGGTATGGCTACACCTTC
CDR3aa: CASSLEGYGYTF

j_gene: TRBJ2-5
d_gene: TRBD2
abundance: -
v_gene: TRBV2
CDR3nt: TGTGCCAGCAGCCCAGCTAGCGGGGGGGCTCGCGGGACCCAGTACTTC
CDR3aa: CASSPASGGARGTQYF

j_gene: TRBJ2-1
d_gene: -
abundance: -
v_gene: TRBV11-3
CDR3nt: TGTGCCAGCAGTGACTCGGATAAGAACAATGAGCAGTTCTTC
CDR3aa: CASSDSDKNNEQFF

j_gene: TRBJ1-1
d_gene: -
abundance: -
v_gene: TRBV7-6
CDR3nt: TGTGCCAGCAGCTTAGCCCGGCCAGGGGTGGGCACTGAAGCTTTCTTT
CDR3aa: CASSLARPGVGTEAFF

j_gene: TRBJ1-1
d_gene: -
abundance: -
v_gene: TRBV13
CDR3nt: TGTGCCAGCAGCCCCTACCGGAACACTGAAGCTTTCTTT
CDR3aa: CASSPYRNTEAFF

j_gene: TRBJ2-5
d_gene: -
abundance: -
v_gene: TRBV25-1
CDR3nt: TGTGCCAGCAGTGAATATATCGCAGCGGAGACCCAGTACTTC
CDR3aa: CASSEYIAAETQYF

j_gene: TRBJ2-3
d_gene: TRBD2
abundance: -
v_gene: TRBV6-2/TRBV6-3
CDR3nt: TGTGCCAGCAGTTACCCGATAGCGGGAGGGCCGGGGGATACGCAGTATTTT
CDR3aa: CASSYPIAGGPGDTQYF

j_gene: TRBJ2-3
d_gene: -
abundance: -
v_gene: TRBV4-2
CDR3nt: TGTGCCAGCAGCCAAGAAGGGGACTCCTTCACAGATACGCAGTATTTT
CDR3aa: CASSQEGDSFTDTQYF

j_gene: TRBJ1-1
d_gene: TRBD1
abundance: -
v_gene: TRBV7-2
CDR3nt: TGTGCCAGCAGCTTTCAACCGACAGGGGCGGGCACTGAAGCTTTCTTT
CDR3aa: CASSFQPTGAGTEAFF

j_gene: TRBJ1-5
d_gene: TRBD1
abundance: -
v_gene: TRBV18
CDR3nt: TGTGCCAGCTCACCTCGGGACAGTAGCAATCAGCCCCAGCATTTT
CDR3aa: CASSPRDSSNQPQHF

j_gene: TRBJ1-1
d_gene: -
abundance: -
v_gene: TRBV7-9
CDR3nt: TGTGCCAGCAGCTGGGGCACGTCGAACACTGAAGCTTTCTTT
CDR3aa: CASSWGTSNTEAFF

j_gene: TRBJ2-2
d_gene: -
abundance: -
v_gene: TRBV18
CDR3nt: TGTGCCAGCTCACCTTTGGCCTCGAACACCGGGGAGCTGTTTTTT
CDR3aa: CASSPLASNTGELFF

j_gene: TRBJ1-2
d_gene: TRBD1
abundance: -
v_gene: TRBV19
CDR3nt: TGTGCCAGTACAGGGGGTAATGGCTACACCTTC
CDR3aa: CASTGGNGYTF

j_gene: TRBJ1-2
d_gene: -
abundance: -
v_gene: TRBV9
CDR3nt: TGTGCCAGCACCCCTACAGGGTCTAACTATGGCTACACCTTC
CDR3aa: CASTPTGSNYGYTF

j_gene: TRBJ2-7
d_gene: TRBD1
abundance: once
v_gene: TRBV25-1
CDR3nt: TGTGCCAGCAGTGACCCACAGGGGTCCTCCTACGAGCAGTACTTC
CDR3aa: CASSDPQGSSYEQYF

j_gene: TRBJ2-1
d_gene: TRBD2
abundance: -
v_gene: TRBV12-5
CDR3nt: TGTGCTAGTGGTTTAGCCGGGGGGGGTGAGCAGTTCTTC
CDR3aa: CASGLAGGGEQFF

j_gene: TRBJ1-3
d_gene: TRBD1
abundance: -
v_gene: TRBV11-2
CDR3nt: TGTGCCAGCAGGAAGGGAACAGGGGGCCCTGGAAACACCATATATTTT
CDR3aa: CASRKGTGGPGNTIYF

j_gene: TRBJ1-1
d_gene: -
abundance: -
v_gene: TRBV18
CDR3nt: TGTGCCAGCTCACAAGGAGCCCTAAACACTGAAGCTTTCTTT
CDR3aa: CASSQGALNTEAFF

j_gene: TRBJ2-2
d_gene: TRBD2
abundance: -
v_gene: TRBV4-3
CDR3nt: TGCGCCAGCAGCCTCAAGCCCGGGCGGGAGGGCCAAATCACCGGGGAGCTGTTTTTT
CDR3aa: CASSLKPGREGQITGELFF

j_gene: TRBJ1-2
d_gene: -
abundance: -
v_gene: TRBV4-3
CDR3nt: TGCGCCAGCAGCCAAGTTGTCAGAAGTGGCGGCTACACCTTC
CDR3aa: CASSQVVRSGGYTF

j_gene: TRBJ1-4
d_gene: TRBD1
abundance: -
v_gene: TRBV3-1/TRBV3-2
CDR3nt: TGTGCCAGCAGCATACGGACAGGGGCGAATGAAAAACTGTTTTTT
CDR3aa: CASSIRTGANEKLFF

j_gene: TRBJ1-2
d_gene: -
abundance: -
v_gene: TRBV7-2
CDR3nt: TGTGCCAGCAGCTACTGGGACCCCGCGTCGGATGGCTACACCTTC
CDR3aa: CASSYWDPASDGYTF

j_gene: TRBJ2-5
d_gene: -
abundance: -
v_gene: TRBV6-5
CDR3nt: TGTGCCAGCACCAAGAGCTTTCAAGAGACCCAGTACTTC
CDR3aa: CASTKSFQETQYF

j_gene: TRBJ2-7
d_gene: -
abundance: -
v_gene: TRBV2
CDR3nt: TGTGCCAGCGCAACCCAGAGTGGTCACTACGAGCAGTACTTC
CDR3aa: CASATQSGHYEQYF

j_gene: TRBJ1-1
d_gene: -
abundance: -
v_gene: TRBV12-5
CDR3nt: TGTGCTAGTGGTTTCCGGACAGAACCGAACACTGAAGCTTTCTTT
CDR3aa: CASGFRTEPNTEAFF

j_gene: TRBJ2-5
d_gene: -
abundance: -
v_gene: TRBV7-2
CDR3nt: TGTGCCAGCACCCACCCCGGGAGAGAGACCCAGTACTTC
CDR3aa: CASTHPGRETQYF

j_gene: TRBJ2-1
d_gene: TRBD2
abundance: -
v_gene: TRBV6-5
CDR3nt: TGTGCCAGCAGCACCGGGGGGAGGGTTTACAATGAGCAGTTCTTC
CDR3aa: CASSTGGRVYNEQFF

j_gene: TRBJ1-4
d_gene: -
abundance: once
v_gene: TRBV6-5
CDR3nt: TGTGCCAGCAGGCGGCAGGCTGTTGTTGAAAAACTGTTTTTT
CDR3aa: CASRRQAVVEKLFF

j_gene: TRBJ2-3
d_gene: TRBD2
abundance: -
v_gene: TRBV4-3
CDR3nt: TGCGCCAGCAGCCAATCTCCGGGGGGGGCTGATACGCAGTATTTT
CDR3aa: CASSQSPGGADTQYF

j_gene: TRBJ2-7
d_gene: -
abundance: few
v_gene: TRBV5-1
CDR3nt: TGCGCCAGCAGCTTGGGGACGGCGGACGCCTACGAGCAGTACTTC
CDR3aa: CASSLGTADAYEQYF